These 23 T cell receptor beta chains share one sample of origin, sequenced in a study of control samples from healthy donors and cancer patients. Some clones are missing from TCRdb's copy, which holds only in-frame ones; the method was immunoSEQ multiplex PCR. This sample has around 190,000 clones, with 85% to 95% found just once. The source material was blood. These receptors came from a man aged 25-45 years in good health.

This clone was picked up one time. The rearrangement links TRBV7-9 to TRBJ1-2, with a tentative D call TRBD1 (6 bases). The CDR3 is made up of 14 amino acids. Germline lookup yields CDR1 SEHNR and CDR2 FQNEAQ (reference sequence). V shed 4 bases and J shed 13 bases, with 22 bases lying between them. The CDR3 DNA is TGTGCCAGCAGCTCACCCCGGGACACCGGTATTTTCACCTTC. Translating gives CASSSPRDTGIFTF.

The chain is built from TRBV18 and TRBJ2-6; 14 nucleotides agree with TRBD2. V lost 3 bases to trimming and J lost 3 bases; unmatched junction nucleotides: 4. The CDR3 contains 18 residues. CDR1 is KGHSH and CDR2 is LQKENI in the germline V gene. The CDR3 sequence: CASSPGTSGSYGANVLTF. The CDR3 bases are TGTGCCAGCTCACCTGGGACTAGCGGGAGTTATGGGGCCAACGTCCTGACTTTC.

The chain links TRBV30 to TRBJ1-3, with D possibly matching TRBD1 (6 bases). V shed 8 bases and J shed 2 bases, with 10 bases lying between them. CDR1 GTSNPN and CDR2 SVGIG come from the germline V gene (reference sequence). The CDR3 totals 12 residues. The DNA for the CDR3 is TGTGCCGGGAACAGGGCTGGAAACACCATATATTTT. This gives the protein CAGNRAGNTIYF.

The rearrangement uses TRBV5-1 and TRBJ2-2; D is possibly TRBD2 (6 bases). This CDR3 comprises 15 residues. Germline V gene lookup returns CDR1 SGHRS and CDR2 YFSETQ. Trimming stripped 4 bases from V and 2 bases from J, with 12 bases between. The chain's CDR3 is CASSAAAGNTGELFF. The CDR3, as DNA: TGCGCCAGCAGCGCGGCGGCGGGAAACACCGGGGAGCTGTTTTTT.

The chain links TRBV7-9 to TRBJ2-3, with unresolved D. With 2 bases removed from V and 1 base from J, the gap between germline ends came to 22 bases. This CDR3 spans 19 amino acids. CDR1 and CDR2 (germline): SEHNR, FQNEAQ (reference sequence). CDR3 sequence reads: CASSLRGLQSLRGTDTQYF. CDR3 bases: TGTGCCAGCAGCTTACGAGGTCTACAGAGCCTTAGAGGCACAGATACGCAGTATTTT.

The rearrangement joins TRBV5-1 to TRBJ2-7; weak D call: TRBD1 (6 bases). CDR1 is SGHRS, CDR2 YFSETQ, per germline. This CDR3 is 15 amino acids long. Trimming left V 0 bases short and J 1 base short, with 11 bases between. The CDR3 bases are TGCGCCAGCAGCTTGGCCGTACAGGGTTCCTACGAGCAGTACTTC. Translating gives CASSLAVQGSYEQYF.

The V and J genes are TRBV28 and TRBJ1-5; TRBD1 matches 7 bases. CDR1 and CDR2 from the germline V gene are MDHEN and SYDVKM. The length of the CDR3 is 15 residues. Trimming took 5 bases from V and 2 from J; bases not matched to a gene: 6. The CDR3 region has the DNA TGTGCCAGCAGTCCAACCGGACAGGGCAATCAGCCCCAGCATTTT. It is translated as CASSPTGQGNQPQHF.

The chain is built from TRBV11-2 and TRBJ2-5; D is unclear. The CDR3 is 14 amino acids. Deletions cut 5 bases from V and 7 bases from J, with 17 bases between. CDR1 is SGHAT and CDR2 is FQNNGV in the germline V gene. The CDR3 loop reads CASSPHAGSVTQYF. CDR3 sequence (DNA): TGTGCCAGCAGCCCCCACGCCGGGTCGGTGACCCAGTACTTC. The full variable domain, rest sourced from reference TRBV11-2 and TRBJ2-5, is EAGVAQSPRYKIIEKRQSVAFWCNPISGHATLYWYQQILGQGPKLLIQFQNNGVVDDSQLPKDRFSAERLKGVDSTLKIQPAKLEDSAVYLCASSPHAGSVTQYFGPGTRLLVL.

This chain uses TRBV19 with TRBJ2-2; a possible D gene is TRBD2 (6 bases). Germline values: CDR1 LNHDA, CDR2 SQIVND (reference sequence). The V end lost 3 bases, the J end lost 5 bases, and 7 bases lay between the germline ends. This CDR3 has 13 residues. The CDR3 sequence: CASSIRGTGELFF. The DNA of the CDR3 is TGTGCCAGTAGTATTCGGGGGACCGGGGAGCTGTTTTTT.

The CDR3 sequence is CASSPYAVDSPLHF. Written as DNA, the CDR3 is TGTGCCAGCAGCCCGTATGCGGTGGATTCACCCCTCCACTTT. This chain connects TRBV7-2 to TRBJ1-6; D is unresolved. This CDR3 has 14 residues. The germline V gene has CDR1 SGHTA and CDR2 FQGNSA. V lost 5 bases and J 8 bases, leaving 13 bases between the germline ends.

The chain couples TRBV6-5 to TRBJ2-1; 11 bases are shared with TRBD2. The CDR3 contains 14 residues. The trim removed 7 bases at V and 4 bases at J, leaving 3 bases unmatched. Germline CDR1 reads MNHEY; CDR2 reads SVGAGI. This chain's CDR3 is CASKLAGEYNEQFF. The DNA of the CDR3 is TGTGCCAGCAAACTAGCGGGAGAATACAATGAGCAGTTCTTC.

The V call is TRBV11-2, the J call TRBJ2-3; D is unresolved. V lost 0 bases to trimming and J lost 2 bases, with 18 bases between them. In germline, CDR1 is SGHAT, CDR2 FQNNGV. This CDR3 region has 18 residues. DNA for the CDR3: TGTGCCAGCAGCTTAGAGTTTTTGGCGGTACCTGACACAGATACGCAGTATTTT. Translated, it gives CASSLEFLAVPDTDTQYF.

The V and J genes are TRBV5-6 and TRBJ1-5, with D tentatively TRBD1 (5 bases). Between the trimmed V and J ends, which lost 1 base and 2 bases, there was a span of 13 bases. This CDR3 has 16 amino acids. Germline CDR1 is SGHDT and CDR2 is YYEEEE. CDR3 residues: CASSLFRVGGNQPQHF. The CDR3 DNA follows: TGTGCCAGCAGCTTGTTCCGGGTGGGGGGCAATCAGCCCCAGCATTTT.

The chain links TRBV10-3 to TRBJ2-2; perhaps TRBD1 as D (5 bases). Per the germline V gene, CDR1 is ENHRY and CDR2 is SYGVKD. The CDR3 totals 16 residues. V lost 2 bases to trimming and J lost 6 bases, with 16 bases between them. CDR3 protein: CAISEIRAARAGELFF. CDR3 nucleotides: TGTGCCATCAGTGAGATCAGGGCCGCCAGGGCCGGGGAGCTGTTTTTT.

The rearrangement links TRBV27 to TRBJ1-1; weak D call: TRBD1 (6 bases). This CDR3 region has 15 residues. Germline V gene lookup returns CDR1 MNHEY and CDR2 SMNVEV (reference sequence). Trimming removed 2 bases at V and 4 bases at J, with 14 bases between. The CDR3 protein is CASSLNRAGGTEAFF. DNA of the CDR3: TGTGCCAGCAGTTTAAACAGGGCAGGAGGCACTGAAGCTTTCTTT.

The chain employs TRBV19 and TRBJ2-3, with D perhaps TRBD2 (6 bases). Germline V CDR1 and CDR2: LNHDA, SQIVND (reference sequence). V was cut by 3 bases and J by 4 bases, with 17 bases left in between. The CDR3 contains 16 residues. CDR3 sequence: CASSITGLPPPDTQYF. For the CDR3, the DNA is TGTGCCAGTAGTATCACAGGACTACCCCCCCCAGATACGCAGTATTTT.

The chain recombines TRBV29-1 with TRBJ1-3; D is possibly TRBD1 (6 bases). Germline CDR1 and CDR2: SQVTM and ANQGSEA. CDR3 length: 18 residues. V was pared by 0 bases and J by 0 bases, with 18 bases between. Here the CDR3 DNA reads TGCAGCGTTGAAGAGTTTGGGGTCAGGGGCAACTCTGGAAACACCATATATTTT. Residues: CSVEEFGVRGNSGNTIYF.

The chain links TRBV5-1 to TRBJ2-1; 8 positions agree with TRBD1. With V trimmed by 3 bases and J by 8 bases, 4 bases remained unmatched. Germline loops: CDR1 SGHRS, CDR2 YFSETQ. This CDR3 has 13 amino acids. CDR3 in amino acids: CASSWTGSHEQFF. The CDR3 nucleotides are TGCGCCAGCAGCTGGACAGGGAGCCATGAGCAGTTCTTC.

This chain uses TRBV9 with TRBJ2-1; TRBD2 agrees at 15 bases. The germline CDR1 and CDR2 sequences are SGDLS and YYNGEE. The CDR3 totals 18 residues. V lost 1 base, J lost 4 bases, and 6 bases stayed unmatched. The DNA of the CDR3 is TGTGCCAGCAGCGTATCCGGACTAGCGGGGGGGCCGTACAATGAGCAGTTCTTC. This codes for CASSVSGLAGGPYNEQFF.

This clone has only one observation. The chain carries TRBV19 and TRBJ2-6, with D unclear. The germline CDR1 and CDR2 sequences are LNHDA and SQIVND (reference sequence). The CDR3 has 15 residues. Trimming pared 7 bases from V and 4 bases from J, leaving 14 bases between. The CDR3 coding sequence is TGTGCCAGTACCCGTCTAGGGTCCGGGGCCAACGTCCTGACTTTC. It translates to CASTRLGSGANVLTF.

The chain's CDR3 is CASRVGQGNSPLHF. The CDR3 nucleotides read TGTGCCAGCAGAGTGGGACAGGGAAATTCACCCCTCCACTTT. The V and J genes are TRBV7-9 and TRBJ1-6, with 9 bases that match TRBD1. The germline V gene encodes CDR1 SEHNR and CDR2 FQNEAQ (reference sequence). The V gene end was trimmed by 6 bases and the J gene end by 7 bases; junction bases not matched to a gene: 4. This CDR3 has 14 residues. The entire variable domain, with the rest obtained from reference TRBV7-9 and TRBJ1-6, is as follows: DTGVSQNPRHKITKRGQNVTFRCDPISEHNRLYWYRQTLGQGPEFLTYFQNEAQLEKSRLLSDRFSAERPKGSFSTLEIQRTEQGDSAMYLCASRVGQGNSPLHFGNGTRLTVT.

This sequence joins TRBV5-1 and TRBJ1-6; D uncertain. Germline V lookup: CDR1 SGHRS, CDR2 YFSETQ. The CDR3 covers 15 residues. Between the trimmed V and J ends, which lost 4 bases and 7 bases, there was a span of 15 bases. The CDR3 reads CASSLGASQNSPLHF. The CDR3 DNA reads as TGCGCCAGCAGCCTGGGAGCCAGCCAAAATTCACCCCTCCACTTT.

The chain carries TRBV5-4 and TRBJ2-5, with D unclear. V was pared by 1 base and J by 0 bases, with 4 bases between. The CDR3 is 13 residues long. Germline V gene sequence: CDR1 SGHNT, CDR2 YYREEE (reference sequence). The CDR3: CASSLRNQETQYF. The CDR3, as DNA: TGTGCCAGCAGCTTGCGGAACCAAGAGACCCAGTACTTC.